This T cell receptor (beta chain) stems from a study of blood T cells in healthy people across ages (dated by TCRdb to the mid-2010s). About the investigation overall: In model experiments, template switching captured roughly one uniquely barcoded TCR beta cDNA molecule for every two T cells. Two additional independent replicas of 1 million unique cDNA reads from the same blood draw were analyzed for two donors (one aged 18 to 30 and one aged 80 or older). Four age groups were formed from the donors: young (average roughly 15 years), middle-aged (less than 40), aged (about 68) and long-lived (about 75). Age-related changes in TCR beta repertoire diversity were measured in the study by deep sequencing normalized with unique cDNA molecular identifiers.

The 35 to 40 donors, aged 6 to 90 years, were systemically healthy Caucasian individuals from Russia. Each donor gave about 9.7 milliliters of peripheral blood, drawn into EDTA-treated Vacutainer tubes. PBMCs were isolated by Ficoll-Paque density-gradient centrifugation, with at least 6 million obtained per sample. Trizol reagent was used to extract total RNA from the PBMCs, yielding at least 5.5 micrograms per sample. For every donor, an aliquot of PBMCs went through flow cytometry to measure the percentages of naive CD45RAhigh/CD27high T cells. Libraries came from 5' RACE. Reads for this sample came from an Illumina HiSeq 2500. A second 7 to 11 cycle PCR used a sample-barcoded 5' primer and a J-beta primer mix. Each TCR beta cDNA molecule received a unique molecular identifier from a template-switch 5' adaptor carrying 12 random nucleotides. Each sample yielded at least 2.5 million CDR3-containing paired-end reads. First-strand cDNA was synthesized from all RNA with the Mint cDNA synthesis kit, primed by a TRBC-specific oligonucleotide. After uracil-DNA glycosylase treatment, a first 18-cycle PCR used universal primers M1SS and BC2_uni_R on all cDNA. As for the original processing: For normalization, 1 million high-quality reads were randomly selected from each sample, with every read carrying a distinct molecular identifier. Reads sharing molecular identifiers were discarded rather than binned into consensus sequences. MiTCR, run with a Q25 quality threshold and the strictest error-elimination algorithm, handled CDR3 identification, clonotype clustering and error correction. A nonparametric unseen species model with Euler transformation was used to estimate lower-bound total TCR beta diversity. TCRdb cleaned the public reads at Q25 with fastp, built clones with MiXCR and kept in-frame beta chains. Each CDR3 protein gets just one entry, which takes the most common genes and DNA from the rows behind it. V and J calls and clone size were set by TCRdb, not the authors. Counted in this sample were 600,000 to 1,000,000 distinct CDR3 sequences; roughly 25% of them appeared once. 3% to 4% of the sample is in the top ten clones.

Taken from the germline V gene, the CDR1 and CDR2 loops are SGHRS and YFSETQ. The V and J ends are trimmed by 2 bases and 0 bases, leaving 6 bases between them. The CDR3 spans 14 residues, from the cysteine through the phenylalanine. Here the CDR3 DNA is all that survives: 42 bases in frame from base 1. This clonotype was seen ten or more times. The antigen this receptor binds is unknown. No base-level quality is on record; no much larger clone is a single base apart. What the work shows at the level of the full study, not this receptor alone: The long-lived group showed more naive CD4+ T cells, fewer expanded clones and increased TCR diversity than the aged group, suggesting age selection. Conclusive comparison of naive and antigen-experienced compartments was prevented by the profiling of bulk unsorted PBMCs. The CMV infection status of donors was not known, potentially confounding age-related changes in expanded clonotypes. A strong correlation was found between observed TCR beta diversity and the percentage of naive T cells measured by flow cytometry. As age increased, observed TCR beta diversity per million T cells dropped in a roughly linear way, and a significant reduction was already evident by age about 40. Estimates of total diversity from one million sequenced T cells were regarded as lower bounds and underestimates.

A further study also used this sample, focusing on T cells of mothers and their children. The second study's paper adds: The donors were nine systemically healthy Caucasian individuals, made up of three mothers and their six children. cDNA synthesis used all of the extracted RNA, with around 1.5 ug of RNA in each 15 ul reaction. In the second PCR, the M1S primer introduced both the sample barcodes and 2-4 random nucleotides. Each mother yielded over 8 million TCR beta CDR3 reads and each child roughly 2.9 million reads. TCR recombination output is similarly shaped by thymic selection in related and unrelated pairs, with a minor effect exerted by inherited differences. Normalized repertoire overlap in related mother-child pairs was always slightly higher than in unrelated mother-child pairs, but the difference was never significant. With a sensitivity of about 100 clones per million clonotypes, no persistent microchimeric T cell clones were detected. To look for features that set related mother-child pairs apart from unrelated individuals, the researchers ran deep NGS to compare the TCR beta repertoires of mothers and children. The mean age was roughly 36 +/- 4 years for the mothers and about 10 +/- 4 years for the children. Libraries were sequenced on Illumina HiSeq 2000 with 100+100 nt paired-end reads after adapter ligation with NEBNext reagents. To prevent cross-contamination, the mother and child libraries were prepared one month apart and sequenced in separate runs. Each donor had between about 450,000 and 2,100,000 distinct TCR beta clonotypes identified. Naive TCR beta clonotypes were estimated from low-frequency clonotypes matched to each donor's FACS-determined naive share, without sorting.

In this chain, TRBV5-1 is recombined with TRBJ2-4, with the D segment identity uncertain. Sequencing used blood. The clonotype originates from a boy younger than 18 in good health. The CDR3 reads as follows: CASSFDLAKNIQYF. The DNA reads TGCGCCAGCAGCTTCGACCTAGCCAAAAACATTCAGTACTTC.